This TCR beta chain is drawn from a study of blood T cell repertoires in COVID-19. Germline V lookup: CDR1 SQVTM, CDR2 ANQGSEA. CDR3 size: 13 residues. V dropped 6 bases and J dropped 8 bases, with 17 bases sitting between them. Study processing details: Reference gene primer amplification yielded estimated nucleated cell counts. Sequencing was performed with immunoSEQ multiplex PCR; in TCRdb, only in-frame clones are kept and a portion is missing. The V and J calls and clone size were taken over from that table, and D and trimming were inferred from the DNA. In the table there are 150,000 to 200,000 clones, around 79% of which are singletons.

Sequencing used peripheral blood. The V gene is TRBV29-1, the J gene TRBJ2-1; D uncertain. The receptor was derived from a man aged 45-60 years who had recovered from COVID-19. CDR3 amino acids: CSVLNFTIYEQFF. The CDR3 DNA follows: TGCAGCGTGTTGAACTTCACTATATATGAGCAGTTCTTC.